One sample yielded the 3 T cell receptor beta chains listed below, sequenced in a study of blood T cell repertoires in COVID-19. Sequenced by immunoSEQ multiplex PCR; TCRdb stores in-frame clones only, minus some. The sample lists more than 250,000 clones; 75% to 90% were seen once. The specimen was peripheral blood. The receptors shown here come from a human donor in a cohort sampled during active COVID-19.

This rearrangement joins TRBV29-1 to TRBJ1-1; D gene ambiguous. Per germline, CDR1 SQVTM and CDR2 ANQGSEA. V was cut by 2 bases and J by 4 bases, with 14 bases left in between. The CDR3 covers 14 residues. The CDR3 coding sequence is TGCAGCGTTGAAAGGAGGCGGGGTGCCACTGAAGCTTTCTTT. Translating it yields CSVERRRGATEAFF.

The J gene is TRBJ2-3, the V gene TRBV9; TRBD2 aligns across 8 bases. Per the germline V gene, CDR1 is SGDLS and CDR2 is YYNGEE. This CDR3 is 16 amino acids long. After removal of 4 bases from V and 3 bases from J, the junction contained 10 bases not matched to a gene. DNA for the CDR3: TGTGCCAGCAGCCCCGTGGTAGCGGGAATGACAGATACGCAGTATTTT. Protein: CASSPVVAGMTDTQYF.

A word on this clone: This same CDR3 is encoded by further DNA sequences in the sample. The chain carries TRBV5-6 and TRBJ2-7; D is perhaps TRBD2 (6 bases). This CDR3 comprises 14 residues. Germline V gene data show CDR1 as SGHDT and CDR2 as YYEEEE. V dropped 2 bases and J dropped 6 bases, with 15 bases sitting between them. The CDR3 DNA is TGTGCCAGCAGCTTCGGAACGGGGGTTGGCGAGCAGTACTTC. Its translation: CASSFGTGVGEQYF.